The T cell receptor (beta chain) described here comes from a study of blood T cell repertoires in COVID-19. Turning to the study itself: The study drew acute and convalescent COVID-19 samples from the United States, Italy and Spain. Sources were T cells, B-cell-depleted T cells, or PBMCs; the material itself was cDNA or gDNA.

Germline CDR1 and CDR2: LGHNA and YNFKEQ. The CDR3 is 17 amino acids. Deletions cut 3 bases from V and 0 bases from J, with 15 bases between. Clones were sequenced by immunoSEQ multiplex PCR, and TCRdb holds only the in-frame ones, with some missing. The sample consists of about 120,000 clones, approximately 90% of them appearing once. This TCR was recovered from a human donor with acute or convalescent COVID-19. The donor label of this sample is uncertain. This chain connects TRBV4-2 to TRBJ1-5, with D maybe TRBD1 (6 bases). Sequenced material: peripheral blood. For the CDR3, the DNA is TGTGCCAGCAGCCACCCCGGGACACTTTTTAGCAATCAGCCCCAGCATTTT. Translating gives CASSHPGTLFSNQPQHF.